The source of this TCR beta chain is a study of T cell changes during pregnancy in multiple sclerosis. Germline V gene data show CDR1 as MNHNY and CDR2 as SVGAGI (reference sequence). The CDR3 length is 16 residues. Losses at the gene ends were 2 bases for V and 1 base for J; bases not matched to a gene: 6. Repertoires were generated with immunoSEQ multiplex PCR, while TCRdb's copy carries only in-frame clones and drops some. The data contain around 36,000 clones, over 75% of them singletons. The receptor comes from a female donor with multiple sclerosis, enrolled in a pregnancy study. The chain has TRBV6-6 and TRBJ1-1; 8 bases map to TRBD1. The sample here was CD4+ T cells from peripheral blood mononuclear cells, taken in the third trimester of pregnancy. This chain's CDR3 is CASSYRTGRENTEAFF. The CDR3 DNA reads as TGTGCCAGCAGTTACAGGACAGGGCGAGAGAACACTGAAGCTTTCTTT.